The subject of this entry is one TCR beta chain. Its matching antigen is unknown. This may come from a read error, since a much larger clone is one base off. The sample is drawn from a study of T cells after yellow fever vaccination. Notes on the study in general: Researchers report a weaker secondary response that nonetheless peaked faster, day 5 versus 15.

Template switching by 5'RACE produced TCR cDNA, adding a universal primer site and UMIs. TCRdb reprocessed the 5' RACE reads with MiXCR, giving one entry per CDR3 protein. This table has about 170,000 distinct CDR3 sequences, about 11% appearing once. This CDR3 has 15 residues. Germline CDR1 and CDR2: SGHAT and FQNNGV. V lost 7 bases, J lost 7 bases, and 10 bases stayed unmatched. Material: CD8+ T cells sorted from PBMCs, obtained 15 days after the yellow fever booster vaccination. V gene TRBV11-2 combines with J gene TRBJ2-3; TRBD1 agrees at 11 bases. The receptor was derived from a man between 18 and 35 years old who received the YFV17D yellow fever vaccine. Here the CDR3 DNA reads TGTGCCAGCACCCACGGACAGGGGGCGCGGAATACGCAGTATTTT. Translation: CASTHGQGARNTQYF.